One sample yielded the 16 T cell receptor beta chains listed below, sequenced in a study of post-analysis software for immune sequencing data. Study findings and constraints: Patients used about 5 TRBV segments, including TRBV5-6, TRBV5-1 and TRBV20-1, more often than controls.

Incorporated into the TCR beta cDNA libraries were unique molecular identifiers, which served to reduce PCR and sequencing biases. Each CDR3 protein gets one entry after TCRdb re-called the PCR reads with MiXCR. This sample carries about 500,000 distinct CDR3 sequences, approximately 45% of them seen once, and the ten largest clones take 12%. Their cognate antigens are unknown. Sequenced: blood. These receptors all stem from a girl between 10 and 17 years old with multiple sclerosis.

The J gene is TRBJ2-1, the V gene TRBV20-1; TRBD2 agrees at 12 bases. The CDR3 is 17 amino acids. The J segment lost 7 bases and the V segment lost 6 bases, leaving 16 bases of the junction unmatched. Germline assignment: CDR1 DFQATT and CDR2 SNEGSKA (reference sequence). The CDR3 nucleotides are TGCAGTGCCCCGGGACGGAAAGGACTAGCGGGACCTAATGAGCAGTTCTTC. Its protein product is CSAPGRKGLAGPNEQFF.

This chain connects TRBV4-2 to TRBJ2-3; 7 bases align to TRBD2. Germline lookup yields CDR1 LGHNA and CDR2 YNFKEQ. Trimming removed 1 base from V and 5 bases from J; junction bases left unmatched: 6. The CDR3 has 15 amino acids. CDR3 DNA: TGTGCCAGCAGCCAAGGATTTTCTAGCGGAGATACGCAGTATTTT. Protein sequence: CASSQGFSSGDTQYF.

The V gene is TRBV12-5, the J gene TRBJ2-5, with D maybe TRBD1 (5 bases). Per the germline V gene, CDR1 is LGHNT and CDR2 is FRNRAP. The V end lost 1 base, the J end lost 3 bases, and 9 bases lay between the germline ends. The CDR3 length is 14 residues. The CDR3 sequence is CASGLGGGEETQYF. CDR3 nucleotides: TGTGCTAGTGGTTTGGGGGGCGGAGAAGAGACCCAGTACTTC.

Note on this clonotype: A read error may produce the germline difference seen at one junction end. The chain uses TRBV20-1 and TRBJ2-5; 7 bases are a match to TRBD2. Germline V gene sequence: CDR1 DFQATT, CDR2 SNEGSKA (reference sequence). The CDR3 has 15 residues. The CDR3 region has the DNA TGCGGTGCTAGAGAGATTAGCGGGTTCCAAGAGACCCAGTACTTC. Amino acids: CGAREISGFQETQYF.

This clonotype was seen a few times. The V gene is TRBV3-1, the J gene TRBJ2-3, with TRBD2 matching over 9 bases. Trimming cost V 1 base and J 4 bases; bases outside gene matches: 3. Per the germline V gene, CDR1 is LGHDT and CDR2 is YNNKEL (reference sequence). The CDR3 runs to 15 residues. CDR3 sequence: CASSQGTSVADTQYF. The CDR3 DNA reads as TGTGCCAGCAGCCAAGGGACTAGCGTAGCAGATACGCAGTATTTT.

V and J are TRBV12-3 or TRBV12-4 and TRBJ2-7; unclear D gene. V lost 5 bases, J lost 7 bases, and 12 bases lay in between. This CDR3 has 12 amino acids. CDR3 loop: CASSQILGEQYF. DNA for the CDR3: TGTGCCAGCAGTCAGATCCTGGGAGAGCAGTACTTC.

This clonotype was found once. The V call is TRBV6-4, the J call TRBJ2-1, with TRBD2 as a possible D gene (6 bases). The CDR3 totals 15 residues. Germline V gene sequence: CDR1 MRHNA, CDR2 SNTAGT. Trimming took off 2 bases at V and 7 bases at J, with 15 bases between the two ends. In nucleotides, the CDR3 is TGTGCCAGCAGTGACAGCGACGCCGGAGGGAATGAGCAGTTCTTC. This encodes CASSDSDAGGNEQFF.

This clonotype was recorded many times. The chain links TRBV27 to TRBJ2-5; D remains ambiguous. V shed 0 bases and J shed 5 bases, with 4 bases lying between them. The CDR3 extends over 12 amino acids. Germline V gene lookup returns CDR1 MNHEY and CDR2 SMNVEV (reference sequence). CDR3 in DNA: TGTGCCAGCAGTTTATCAGGGGAGACCCAGTACTTC. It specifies CASSLSGETQYF.

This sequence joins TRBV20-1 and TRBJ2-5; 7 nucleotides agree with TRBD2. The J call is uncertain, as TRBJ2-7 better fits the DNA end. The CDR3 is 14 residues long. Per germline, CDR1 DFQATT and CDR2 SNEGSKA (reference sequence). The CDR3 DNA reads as TGCAGTGCTAGAGATCAGGGAGGGTCCGGCGAGCAGTACTTC. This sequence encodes CSARDQGGSGEQYF.

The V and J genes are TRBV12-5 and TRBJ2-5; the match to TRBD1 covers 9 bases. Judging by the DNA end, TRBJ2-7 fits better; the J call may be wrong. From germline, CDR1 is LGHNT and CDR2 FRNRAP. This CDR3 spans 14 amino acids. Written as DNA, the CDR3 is TGTGCTAGTGGTCCAGGGACAGGGATGGGCGAGCAGTACTTC. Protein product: CASGPGTGMGEQYF.

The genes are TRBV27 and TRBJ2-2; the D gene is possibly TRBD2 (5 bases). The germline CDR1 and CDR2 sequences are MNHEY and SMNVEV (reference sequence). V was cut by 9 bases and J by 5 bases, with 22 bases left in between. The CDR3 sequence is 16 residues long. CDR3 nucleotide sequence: TGTGCCAGTCGACCTGGAGGCGCCCGGTGGACCGGGGAGCTGTTTTTT. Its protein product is CASRPGGARWTGELFF.

The CDR3 here is CSAYRQPNTGELFF. CDR3 bases: TGCAGTGCCTATCGACAGCCCAACACCGGGGAGCTGTTTTTT. The chain combines TRBV20-1 with TRBJ2-2; perhaps TRBD1 as D (5 bases). Germline V gene lookup returns CDR1 DFQATT and CDR2 SNEGSKA (reference sequence). This CDR3 region has 14 residues. V was shortened by 6 bases and J by 2 bases, with 13 bases between the two germline ends.

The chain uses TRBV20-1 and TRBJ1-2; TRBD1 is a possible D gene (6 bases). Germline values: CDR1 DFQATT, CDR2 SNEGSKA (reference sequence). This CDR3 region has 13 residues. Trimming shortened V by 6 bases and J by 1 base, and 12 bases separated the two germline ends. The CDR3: CSADRTDNYGYTF. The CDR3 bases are TGCAGTGCCGACAGGACGGATAACTATGGCTACACCTTC.

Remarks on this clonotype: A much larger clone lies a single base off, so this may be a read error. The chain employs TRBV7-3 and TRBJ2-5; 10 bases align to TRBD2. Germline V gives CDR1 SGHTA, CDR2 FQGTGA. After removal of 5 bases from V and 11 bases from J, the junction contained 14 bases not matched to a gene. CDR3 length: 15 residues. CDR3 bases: TGTGCCAGCAGCCCCGGGACTAGCGCTTACAATGAGCAGTACTTC. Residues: CASSPGTSAYNEQYF.

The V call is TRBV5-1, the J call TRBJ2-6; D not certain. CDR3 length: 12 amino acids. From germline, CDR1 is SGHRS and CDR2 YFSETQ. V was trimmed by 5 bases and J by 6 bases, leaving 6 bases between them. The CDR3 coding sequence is TGCGCCAGCAGTGGGGAGGCCAACGTCCTGACTTTC. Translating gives CASSGEANVLTF.

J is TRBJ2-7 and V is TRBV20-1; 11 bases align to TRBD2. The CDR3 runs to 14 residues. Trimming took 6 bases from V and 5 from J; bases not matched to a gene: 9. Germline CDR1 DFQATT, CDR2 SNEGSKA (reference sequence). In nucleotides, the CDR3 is TGCAGTGCCCCCGGGACTAGCGGAATCAACGAGCAGTACTTC. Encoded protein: CSAPGTSGINEQYF.